The rows below give T cell receptor beta chains drawn from one sample of a study of T cells after yellow fever vaccination. Each CDR3 protein is one row after TCRdb ran MiXCR on the 5' RACE reads. Of approximately 93,000 distinct CDR3 sequences in the sample, around 5.8% are singletons; the top ten hold 35% to 50%. The sequencing used CD8+ T cells sorted from PBMCs, collected 10 days after the yellow fever booster vaccination. The receptors were sampled from a man aged 18 to 35 who received the YFV17D yellow fever vaccine. Both conserved end residues are part of each CDR3.

j_gene: TRBJ1-1; v_gene: TRBV6-6; CDR3aa: CASSYTNTEAFF
j_gene: TRBJ1-6; v_gene: TRBV28; CDR3aa: CASSLFTGTMSSYNSPLHF
j_gene: TRBJ2-3; v_gene: TRBV11-3; CDR3aa: CASSLDHGDTQYF
j_gene: TRBJ1-5; v_gene: TRBV3-1; CDR3aa: CASSLATAQPQHF
j_gene: TRBJ2-7; v_gene: TRBV29-1; CDR3aa: CSVMTGSYEQYF
j_gene: TRBJ2-3; v_gene: TRBV7-2; CDR3aa: CASSPGTGDTQYF
j_gene: TRBJ2-7; v_gene: TRBV11-2; CDR3aa: CASSLPGALNPYEQYF
j_gene: TRBJ1-2; v_gene: TRBV29-1; CDR3aa: CSVPGSYTF
j_gene: TRBJ2-1; v_gene: TRBV11-1; CDR3aa: CASSLVGAGIDEQFF
j_gene: TRBJ1-5; v_gene: TRBV4-1; CDR3aa: CASSWTWNTNQPQHF
j_gene: TRBJ2-3; v_gene: TRBV11-2; CDR3aa: CASSFDRGSGDTQYF
j_gene: TRBJ2-6; v_gene: TRBV12-3/TRBV12-4; CDR3aa: CASRHTSGASSGANVLTF
j_gene: TRBJ2-3; v_gene: TRBV2; CDR3aa: CASTDSRRWADTQYF
j_gene: TRBJ1-1; v_gene: TRBV12-3/TRBV12-4; CDR3aa: CASDGQGNTEAFF
j_gene: TRBJ2-7; v_gene: TRBV19; CDR3aa: CASSISGQRSYEQYF
j_gene: TRBJ2-5; v_gene: TRBV27; CDR3aa: CASRTQYF
j_gene: TRBJ1-4; v_gene: TRBV7-2; CDR3aa: CASSPRLNYGIGEKLFF
j_gene: TRBJ1-6; v_gene: TRBV6-5; CDR3aa: CASSYAARVASPLHF
j_gene: TRBJ2-3; v_gene: TRBV4-1; CDR3aa: CASSQDPPGVSTDTQYF
j_gene: TRBJ2-1; v_gene: TRBV19; CDR3aa: CASRAGGYGNEQFF
j_gene: TRBJ1-6; v_gene: TRBV7-9; CDR3aa: CASSLARVSGDSPLHF
j_gene: TRBJ2-7; v_gene: TRBV14; CDR3aa: CASSPGTGGIYEQYF
j_gene: TRBJ1-5; v_gene: TRBV25-1; CDR3aa: CASGGRSGNQPQHF
j_gene: TRBJ2-1; v_gene: TRBV7-2; CDR3aa: CASSAAPSGVYHEQFF
j_gene: TRBJ1-1; v_gene: TRBV6-5; CDR3aa: CASSPSGHRDTEAFF
j_gene: TRBJ2-7; v_gene: TRBV27; CDR3aa: CASSFRPSYFEQYF
j_gene: TRBJ2-3; v_gene: TRBV4-3; CDR3aa: CASSQRSGGHTDTQYF
j_gene: TRBJ1-1; v_gene: TRBV20-1; CDR3aa: CSASEVVNTEAFF
j_gene: TRBJ2-1; v_gene: TRBV29-1; CDR3aa: CSARTAADEQFF
j_gene: TRBJ1-1; v_gene: TRBV7-6; CDR3aa: CASSLEEGSTEAFF
j_gene: TRBJ2-3; v_gene: TRBV7-9; CDR3aa: CASSPSDRTGPDTQYF
j_gene: TRBJ2-1; v_gene: TRBV7-9; CDR3aa: CASSLRGQGNEQFF
j_gene: TRBJ2-1; v_gene: TRBV4-3; CDR3aa: CASSQENGRSVPYNEQFF
j_gene: TRBJ2-3; v_gene: TRBV5-5; CDR3aa: CASSPLGLVSSDTQYF
j_gene: TRBJ2-2; v_gene: TRBV24-1; CDR3aa: CASQGWSTGELFF
j_gene: TRBJ2-1; v_gene: TRBV6-6; CDR3aa: CASGIGGDYNEQFF
j_gene: TRBJ2-7; v_gene: TRBV28; CDR3aa: CASSLLLGGGAYEQYF
j_gene: TRBJ2-5; v_gene: TRBV4-1; CDR3aa: CASSQEPVRGETQYF
j_gene: TRBJ2-3; v_gene: TRBV6-1; CDR3aa: CASSGLPGSTDTQYF